These T cell receptor beta chains were read from a single sample in a study of T-cell memory formation after mild COVID-19. MiXCR, applied by TCRdb to the 5' RACE reads, yields one record per CDR3 protein. The data contain 470,000 or so distinct CDR3 sequences, under 20% of them singletons. Sequencing was performed on PBMCs or a T cell subset sorted from them (not recorded which). These receptors were obtained from a man between 18 and 35 years old who had mild COVID-19 (a few samples of this study predate the infection). Cell type and time point are not known. Both conserved end residues are part of each CDR3. A D gene is named only where the DNA matches it firmly. Rows may omit the clone size; those that give it use once, few, many or a size class.

clone_size: many; d_call: TRBD1; j_call: TRBJ1-2; v_call: TRBV6-6; cdr3_aa: CASSAGTGGIYGYTF; cdr3_nt: TGTGCCAGCAGTGCAGGGACAGGGGGCATCTATGGCTACACCTTC
clone_size: few; d_call: NA; j_call: TRBJ2-2; v_call: TRBV6-2/TRBV6-3; cdr3_aa: CASSYGGVPRRELFF; cdr3_nt: TGTGCCAGCAGTTACGGCGGGGTACCACGCCGGGAGCTGTTTTTT
clone_size: few; d_call: TRBD1; j_call: TRBJ2-5; v_call: TRBV27; cdr3_aa: CASRGTGTETQYF; cdr3_nt: TGTGCCAGCAGGGGGACAGGGACAGAGACCCAGTACTTC
clone_size: NA; d_call: TRBD2; j_call: TRBJ2-3; v_call: TRBV20-1; cdr3_aa: CSARDQGLAGTDTQYF; cdr3_nt: TGCAGTGCTAGAGATCAAGGACTAGCGGGGACAGATACGCAGTATTTT
clone_size: NA; d_call: NA; j_call: TRBJ1-3; v_call: TRBV12-3/TRBV12-4; cdr3_aa: CASTFRGLSIWTNTIYF; cdr3_nt: TGTGCCAGCACTTTCCGGGGTCTCTCGATCTGGACTAACACCATATATTTT
clone_size: NA; d_call: NA; j_call: TRBJ1-2; v_call: TRBV6-2/TRBV6-3; cdr3_aa: CASSYPMDGLGYTF; cdr3_nt: TGTGCCAGCAGTTACCCCATGGACGGGCTCGGCTACACCTTC
clone_size: few; d_call: TRBD1; j_call: TRBJ2-1; v_call: TRBV7-2; cdr3_aa: CASSFDRENEQFF; cdr3_nt: TGTGCCAGCAGCTTTGACAGGGAAAATGAGCAGTTCTTC
clone_size: few; d_call: TRBD2; j_call: TRBJ2-2; v_call: TRBV5-4; cdr3_aa: CASSSAGGPTGELFF; cdr3_nt: TGTGCCAGCAGCTCAGCGGGGGGGCCGACCGGGGAGCTGTTTTTT
clone_size: NA; d_call: TRBD1; j_call: TRBJ2-5; v_call: TRBV6-2/TRBV6-3; cdr3_aa: CASSQPPGQKQETQYF; cdr3_nt: TGTGCCAGCAGCCAACCCCCGGGACAGAAACAAGAGACCCAGTACTTC
clone_size: NA; d_call: TRBD2; j_call: TRBJ2-1; v_call: TRBV7-9; cdr3_aa: CASSPFAGVNEQFF; cdr3_nt: TGTGCCAGCAGCCCATTTGCGGGGGTCAATGAGCAGTTCTTC
clone_size: many; d_call: TRBD2; j_call: TRBJ2-7; v_call: TRBV5-1; cdr3_aa: CASSFGTSGGYSYEQYF; cdr3_nt: TGCGCCAGCAGCTTTGGGACTAGCGGGGGGTACTCCTACGAGCAGTACTTC
clone_size: few; d_call: NA; j_call: TRBJ2-2; v_call: TRBV5-1; cdr3_aa: CASSPRPSGELFF; cdr3_nt: TGCGCCAGCAGCCCCCGGCCCAGCGGCGAGCTGTTTTTT
clone_size: NA; d_call: NA; j_call: TRBJ1-2; v_call: TRBV12-3/TRBV12-4; cdr3_aa: CASSPGSANYGYTF; cdr3_nt: TGTGCCAGCAGTCCCGGATCAGCTAACTATGGCTACACCTTC
clone_size: few; d_call: TRBD2; j_call: TRBJ2-1; v_call: TRBV11-2; cdr3_aa: CASSPRSLADNEQFF; cdr3_nt: TGTGCCAGCAGCCCCCGATCCCTAGCGGACAATGAGCAGTTCTTC
clone_size: many; d_call: NA; j_call: TRBJ2-5; v_call: TRBV24-1; cdr3_aa: CATSDDTRVQETQYF; cdr3_nt: TGTGCCACCAGTGATGACACCAGGGTCCAAGAGACCCAGTACTTC
clone_size: NA; d_call: NA; j_call: TRBJ1-3; v_call: TRBV7-6; cdr3_aa: CASSLAHSGNTIYF; cdr3_nt: TGTGCCAGCAGCTTAGCGCACTCTGGAAACACCATATATTTT
clone_size: few; d_call: NA; j_call: TRBJ1-1; v_call: TRBV6-2/TRBV6-3; cdr3_aa: CASSYFFGLNTEAFF; cdr3_nt: TGTGCCAGCAGTTACTTCTTTGGGTTGAACACTGAAGCTTTCTTT
clone_size: NA; d_call: NA; j_call: TRBJ2-4; v_call: TRBV20-1; cdr3_aa: CSAPSWTGRLAKNIQYF; cdr3_nt: TGCAGTGCTCCTTCGTGGACGGGGAGACTAGCCAAAAACATTCAGTACTTC
clone_size: NA; d_call: NA; j_call: TRBJ2-1; v_call: TRBV27; cdr3_aa: CASSLGAGQAVSF; cdr3_nt: TGTGCCAGCAGTTTAGGGGCGGGGCAAGCCGTGTCCTTC
clone_size: NA; d_call: NA; j_call: TRBJ2-1; v_call: TRBV4-1; cdr3_aa: CASSTRQASAYNEQFF; cdr3_nt: TGCGCCAGCAGCACTCGACAGGCCTCAGCCTACAATGAGCAGTTCTTC
clone_size: few; d_call: TRBD1; j_call: TRBJ1-1; v_call: TRBV7-8; cdr3_aa: CASRGEQGADTEAFF; cdr3_nt: TGTGCCAGCAGAGGCGAACAGGGGGCTGACACTGAAGCTTTCTTT
clone_size: NA; d_call: NA; j_call: TRBJ1-5; v_call: TRBV20-1; cdr3_aa: CSAREGVGNQPQHF; cdr3_nt: TGCAGTGCGAGAGAAGGGGTCGGCAATCAGCCCCAGCATTTT
clone_size: many; d_call: NA; j_call: TRBJ2-5; v_call: TRBV5-6; cdr3_aa: CASSAVKAWSWEETQYF; cdr3_nt: TGTGCCAGCAGCGCGGTCAAGGCATGGTCCTGGGAGGAGACCCAGTACTTC
clone_size: few; d_call: NA; j_call: TRBJ1-2; v_call: TRBV5-6; cdr3_aa: CASSLSYGYTF; cdr3_nt: TGTGCCAGCAGCTTGTCCTATGGCTACACCTTC
clone_size: many; d_call: NA; j_call: TRBJ2-6; v_call: TRBV5-1; cdr3_aa: CASSLLGGMANVLTF; cdr3_nt: TGCGCCAGCAGCTTGCTTGGCGGGATGGCCAACGTCCTGACTTTC
clone_size: NA; d_call: NA; j_call: TRBJ1-5; v_call: TRBV2; cdr3_aa: CASSENGFGTGNQPQHF; cdr3_nt: TGTGCCAGCAGTGAAAACGGGTTCGGGACGGGCAATCAGCCCCAGCATTTT
clone_size: NA; d_call: TRBD2; j_call: TRBJ2-1; v_call: TRBV15; cdr3_aa: CATSRDTGLGYNEQFF; cdr3_nt: TGTGCCACCAGCAGAGATACGGGACTAGGTTACAATGAGCAGTTCTTC
clone_size: NA; d_call: NA; j_call: TRBJ2-5; v_call: TRBV10-1; cdr3_aa: CASRGKQAGETQYF; cdr3_nt: TGCGCCAGCAGAGGGAAACAGGCGGGAGAGACCCAGTACTTC
clone_size: few; d_call: NA; j_call: TRBJ2-3; v_call: TRBV5-1; cdr3_aa: CASSLADYATDTQYF; cdr3_nt: TGCGCCAGCAGCTTGGCGGACTACGCCACAGATACGCAGTATTTT
clone_size: many; d_call: NA; j_call: TRBJ1-2; v_call: TRBV12-3/TRBV12-4; cdr3_aa: CASSRDYGYTF; cdr3_nt: TGTGCCAGCAGCCGGGACTATGGCTACACCTTC